The following is a T cell receptor beta chain sequence with its context. This specimen belongs to a study of blood T cell repertoires in COVID-19. Repertoires were generated with immunoSEQ multiplex PCR, while TCRdb's copy carries only in-frame clones and drops some. Of approximately 150,000 clones in the sample, about nine tenths are singletons; the top ten hold more than 1.5%. Per germline, CDR1 LNHDA and CDR2 SQIVND (reference sequence). Trimming shortened V by 7 bases and J by 0 bases, and 10 bases separated the two germline ends. The CDR3 sequence is 14 residues long. Sequencing was done on a sample of peripheral blood. This clonotype was sampled from a woman aged 50 to 60 with acute or convalescent COVID-19. The rearrangement links TRBV19 to TRBJ1-5; D is undetermined. The CDR3 loop reads CASTGTYSNQPQHF. CDR3 nucleotides: TGTGCCAGTACCGGTACTTATAGCAATCAGCCCCAGCATTTT.